Given below is one T cell receptor beta chain in context. This sample was included in a study of cytomegalovirus exposure and HLA in healthy donors. PCR was performed using 60 Vbeta and 13 Jbeta primers. Using immunoSEQ multiplex PCR, the repertoire was profiled, and TCRdb retains in-frame clones only, with some absent. This table has 100,000 to 150,000 clones, more than 65% appearing once. This clonotype was sampled from a woman in her 40s in good health and CMV-seropositive. Sequencing was performed on PBMCs.

The CDR3 loop is CASSFYRGSYEQYF. CDR3 nucleotide sequence: TGTGCCAGCAGTTTTTACAGGGGGTCCTACGAGCAGTACTTC. The chain employs TRBV27 and TRBJ2-7; TRBD1 matches 8 bases. CDR3 size: 14 residues. V shed 3 bases and J 1 base; nucleotides not matched to a gene: 2. From germline, CDR1 is MNHEY and CDR2 SMNVEV (reference sequence).